These T cell receptor beta chains were read from a single sample in a study of beta chain features in type 1 diabetes. Profiled with immunoSEQ multiplex PCR; TCRdb holds only in-frame clones, not every one. The sample lists about 160,000 clones, roughly 9.1% occurring once. Sequencing used central memory CD4+ T cells from blood. These receptors all stem from a woman between 18 and 29 years old in good health. CDR3s include the opening cysteine and the closing phenylalanine or tryptophan. D genes are given only for firm matches. For some rows the clone size is stated as once, few or many, or as a class when expanded; others skip it.

v_gene: TRBV4-3; d_gene: TRBD1; abundance: few; j_gene: TRBJ1-4; CDR3aa: CASSQERTGTEKLFF; CDR3nt: TGCGCCAGCAGCCAAGAGAGGACAGGCACTGAAAAACTGTTTTTT
v_gene: TRBV2; d_gene: -; abundance: few; j_gene: TRBJ2-3; CDR3aa: CASSRRASARTDTQYF; CDR3nt: TGTGCCAGCAGCCGGCGGGCCTCCGCTAGGACAGATACGCAGTATTTT
v_gene: TRBV30; d_gene: -; abundance: few; j_gene: TRBJ1-2; CDR3aa: CAWSRGFDYGYTF; CDR3nt: TGTGCCTGGAGCCGAGGGTTTGACTATGGCTACACCTTC
v_gene: TRBV30; d_gene: -; abundance: few; j_gene: TRBJ2-6; CDR3aa: CAWSGDSGANVLTF; CDR3nt: TGTGCCTGGAGTGGAGACTCTGGGGCCAACGTCCTGACTTTC
v_gene: TRBV6-6; d_gene: TRBD1; abundance: many; j_gene: TRBJ2-7; CDR3aa: CASSYGPGTGGDGWYF; CDR3nt: TGTGCCAGCAGTTACGGCCCCGGGACAGGGGGCGATGGGTGGTACTTC
v_gene: TRBV7-2; d_gene: -; abundance: few; j_gene: TRBJ1-2; CDR3aa: CASTRGADGANYGYTF; CDR3nt: TGTGCCAGCACCCGCGGGGCGGACGGCGCTAACTATGGCTACACCTTC
v_gene: TRBV7-2; d_gene: -; abundance: few; j_gene: TRBJ1-2; CDR3aa: CASSLVGGGYTF; CDR3nt: TGTGCCAGCAGCTTAGTAGGGGGTGGCTACACCTTC
v_gene: TRBV11-2; d_gene: TRBD2; abundance: few; j_gene: TRBJ2-1; CDR3aa: CASRPGLGNNEQFF; CDR3nt: TGTGCCAGCAGGCCGGGACTAGGCAACAATGAGCAGTTCTTC
v_gene: TRBV6-5; d_gene: -; abundance: few; j_gene: TRBJ1-1; CDR3aa: CASSEAGPTEAFF; CDR3nt: TGTGCCAGCAGTGAAGCAGGCCCCACTGAAGCTTTCTTT
v_gene: TRBV5-6; d_gene: -; abundance: many; j_gene: TRBJ2-2; CDR3aa: CASSLGTRGWSTGELFF; CDR3nt: TGTGCCAGCAGCTTGGGGACCCGGGGTTGGAGCACCGGGGAGCTGTTTTTT
v_gene: TRBV19; d_gene: -; abundance: -; j_gene: TRBJ2-5; CDR3aa: CASSTSGVWETQYF; CDR3nt: TGTGCCAGTAGTACGTCAGGGGTCTGGGAGACCCAGTACTTC
v_gene: TRBV5-6; d_gene: -; abundance: few; j_gene: TRBJ2-7; CDR3aa: CASSLLGDTPKEQYF; CDR3nt: TGTGCCAGCAGCTTGTTAGGGGACACCCCGAAGGAGCAGTACTTC
v_gene: TRBV19; d_gene: TRBD1; abundance: few; j_gene: TRBJ2-4; CDR3aa: CASSTDRGEANIQYF; CDR3nt: TGTGCCAGTAGTACGGACAGGGGGGAAGCAAACATTCAGTACTTC
v_gene: TRBV4-1; d_gene: -; abundance: few; j_gene: TRBJ1-2; CDR3aa: CASSQEEGVGGYTF; CDR3nt: TGCGCCAGCAGCCAAGAGGAAGGGGTAGGGGGCTACACCTTC
v_gene: TRBV5-1; d_gene: -; abundance: -; j_gene: TRBJ2-7; CDR3aa: CASSLGSSAYEQYF; CDR3nt: TGCGCCAGCAGCTTGGGTTCATCAGCCTACGAGCAGTACTTC
v_gene: TRBV5-1; d_gene: TRBD2; abundance: -; j_gene: TRBJ2-5; CDR3aa: CASSLGTSGQETQYF; CDR3nt: TGCGCCAGCAGCCTCGGGACTAGCGGGCAAGAGACCCAGTACTTC
v_gene: TRBV10-3; d_gene: TRBD1; abundance: few; j_gene: TRBJ1-1; CDR3aa: CATTGQENTEAFF; CDR3nt: TGTGCCACCACGGGACAGGAGAACACTGAAGCTTTCTTT
v_gene: TRBV9; d_gene: TRBD1; abundance: many; j_gene: TRBJ2-3; CDR3aa: CASSPLRDRHPDTQYF; CDR3nt: TGTGCCAGCAGCCCGCTCCGGGACAGACACCCCGATACGCAGTATTTT
v_gene: TRBV7-2; d_gene: TRBD2; abundance: -; j_gene: TRBJ2-3; CDR3aa: CASSRRTSGLITDTQYF; CDR3nt: TGTGCCAGCAGCCGACGGACTAGCGGGCTCATCACAGATACGCAGTATTTT
v_gene: TRBV11-2; d_gene: TRBD2; abundance: -; j_gene: TRBJ2-1; CDR3aa: CASSLVRAGGPGEQFF; CDR3nt: TGTGCCAGCAGCTTAGTCCGTGCGGGAGGGCCTGGGGAGCAGTTCTTC
v_gene: TRBV7-7; d_gene: -; abundance: once; j_gene: TRBJ2-7; CDR3aa: CASSLQNTYEQYF; CDR3nt: TGTGCTAGCAGCTTACAGAACACCTACGAGCAGTACTTC
v_gene: TRBV27; d_gene: TRBD2; abundance: -; j_gene: TRBJ2-5; CDR3aa: CASSWSGRETQYF; CDR3nt: TGTGCCAGCAGTTGGAGCGGGAGGGAGACCCAGTACTTC
v_gene: TRBV7-2; d_gene: -; abundance: many; j_gene: TRBJ1-1; CDR3aa: CASSRGQEGTEAFF; CDR3nt: TGTGCCAGCAGCAGGGGTCAGGAGGGGACTGAAGCTTTCTTT
v_gene: TRBV30; d_gene: -; abundance: -; j_gene: TRBJ2-4; CDR3aa: CAWSHPYSGMKNIQYF; CDR3nt: TGTGCCTGGAGTCATCCCTACTCCGGGATGAAAAACATTCAGTACTTC
v_gene: TRBV1; d_gene: -; abundance: -; j_gene: TRBJ1-4; CDR3aa: CTSSPRGGEKLFF; CDR3nt: TGCACCAGCAGCCCCCGGGGGGGTGAAAAACTGTTTTTT
v_gene: TRBV9; d_gene: -; abundance: few; j_gene: TRBJ1-5; CDR3aa: CASSQGTIGTNQPQHF; CDR3nt: TGTGCCAGCAGCCAAGGGACAATAGGCACAAATCAGCCCCAGCATTTT
v_gene: TRBV5-1; d_gene: TRBD1; abundance: few; j_gene: TRBJ1-4; CDR3aa: CASSLAGTGGDWTNEKLFF; CDR3nt: TGCGCCAGCAGCTTGGCCGGGACAGGGGGGGATTGGACTAATGAAAAACTGTTTTTT
v_gene: TRBV5-1; d_gene: -; abundance: few; j_gene: TRBJ1-2; CDR3aa: CASRFEGGNYGYTF; CDR3nt: TGCGCCAGCCGATTCGAAGGAGGGAACTATGGCTACACCTTC
v_gene: TRBV30; d_gene: TRBD2; abundance: few; j_gene: TRBJ2-1; CDR3aa: CAWGAGGGPGNEQFF; CDR3nt: TGTGCCTGGGGGGCCGGCGGGGGGCCGGGGAATGAGCAGTTCTTC
v_gene: TRBV18; d_gene: -; abundance: few; j_gene: TRBJ1-2; CDR3aa: CASSPDGDYGYTF; CDR3nt: TGTGCCAGCTCACCCGACGGGGACTATGGCTACACCTTC
v_gene: TRBV14; d_gene: -; abundance: few; j_gene: TRBJ1-1; CDR3aa: CASSPWAGATTEAFF; CDR3nt: TGTGCCAGCAGCCCCTGGGCGGGGGCTACCACTGAAGCTTTCTTT
v_gene: TRBV6-6; d_gene: TRBD1; abundance: few; j_gene: TRBJ1-2; CDR3aa: CASSYVGQGDGYTF; CDR3nt: TGTGCCAGCAGTTACGTCGGACAGGGTGATGGCTACACCTTC
v_gene: TRBV11-3; d_gene: TRBD2; abundance: -; j_gene: TRBJ2-1; CDR3aa: CASSLVAGGTEQFF; CDR3nt: TGTGCCAGCAGCTTAGTAGCGGGGGGAACGGAGCAGTTCTTC
v_gene: TRBV6-5; d_gene: TRBD1; abundance: few; j_gene: TRBJ2-2; CDR3aa: CASCRTGNTGELFF; CDR3nt: TGTGCCAGCTGCCGGACAGGGAACACCGGGGAGCTGTTTTTT
v_gene: TRBV2; d_gene: -; abundance: -; j_gene: TRBJ2-5; CDR3aa: CASSELELETQYF; CDR3nt: TGTGCCAGCAGTGAGCTGGAGCTGGAGACCCAGTACTTC
v_gene: TRBV9; d_gene: TRBD2; abundance: few; j_gene: TRBJ2-5; CDR3aa: CASSVAGGYQETQYF; CDR3nt: TGTGCCAGCAGCGTAGCGGGAGGTTACCAAGAGACCCAGTACTTC
v_gene: TRBV9; d_gene: -; abundance: -; j_gene: TRBJ2-2; CDR3aa: CASSVEVRGTGELFF; CDR3nt: TGTGCCAGCAGCGTAGAGGTCAGGGGTACCGGGGAGCTGTTTTTT
v_gene: TRBV11-2; d_gene: TRBD2; abundance: many; j_gene: TRBJ2-3; CDR3aa: CASSQTSGVDTQYF; CDR3nt: TGTGCCAGCAGCCAGACTAGCGGGGTGGATACGCAGTATTTT
v_gene: TRBV5-1; d_gene: TRBD2; abundance: -; j_gene: TRBJ2-3; CDR3aa: CASSLAGGSTDTQYF; CDR3nt: TGCGCCAGCAGCTTGGCGGGAGGTAGTACAGATACGCAGTATTTT
v_gene: TRBV10-2; d_gene: TRBD1; abundance: once; j_gene: TRBJ2-1; CDR3aa: CASSPGQGYNEQFF; CDR3nt: TGCGCCAGCAGTCCGGGACAGGGCTACAATGAGCAGTTCTTC
v_gene: TRBV7-2; d_gene: TRBD1; abundance: -; j_gene: TRBJ2-7; CDR3aa: CASSVGQGDEQYF; CDR3nt: TGTGCCAGCAGCGTCGGACAGGGGGACGAGCAGTACTTC
v_gene: TRBV27; d_gene: TRBD2; abundance: few; j_gene: TRBJ2-2; CDR3aa: CASSLAGSNTGELFF; CDR3nt: TGTGCCAGCAGTCTAGCGGGGTCCAACACCGGGGAGCTGTTTTTT
v_gene: TRBV29-1; d_gene: -; abundance: many; j_gene: TRBJ2-4; CDR3aa: CSVDSANIQYF; CDR3nt: TGCAGCGTTGACAGCGCCAACATTCAGTACTTC